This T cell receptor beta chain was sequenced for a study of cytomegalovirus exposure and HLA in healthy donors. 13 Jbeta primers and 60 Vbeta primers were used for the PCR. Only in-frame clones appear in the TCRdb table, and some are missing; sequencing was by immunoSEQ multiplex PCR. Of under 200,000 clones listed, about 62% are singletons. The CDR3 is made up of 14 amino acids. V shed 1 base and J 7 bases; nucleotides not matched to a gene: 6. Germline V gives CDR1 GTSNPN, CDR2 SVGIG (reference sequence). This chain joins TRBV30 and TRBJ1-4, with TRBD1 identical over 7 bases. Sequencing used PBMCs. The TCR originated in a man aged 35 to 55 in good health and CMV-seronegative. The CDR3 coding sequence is TGTGCCTGGAGTGGGACAGGCGGGGCTGAAAAACTGTTTTTT. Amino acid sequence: CAWSGTGGAEKLFF.